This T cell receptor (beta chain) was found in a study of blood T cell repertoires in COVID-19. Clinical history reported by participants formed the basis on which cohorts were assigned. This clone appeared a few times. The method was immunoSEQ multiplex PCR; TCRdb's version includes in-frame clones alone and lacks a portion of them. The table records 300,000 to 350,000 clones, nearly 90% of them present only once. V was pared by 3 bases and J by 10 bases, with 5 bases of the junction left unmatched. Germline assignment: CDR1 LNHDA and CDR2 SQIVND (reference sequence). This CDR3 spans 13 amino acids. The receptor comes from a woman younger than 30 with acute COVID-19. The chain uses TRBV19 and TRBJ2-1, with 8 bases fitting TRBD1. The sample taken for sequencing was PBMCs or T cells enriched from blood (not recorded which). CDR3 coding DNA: TGTGCCAGTAGTATTGGACAGGGCGGCGAGCAGTTCTTC. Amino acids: CASSIGQGGEQFF.